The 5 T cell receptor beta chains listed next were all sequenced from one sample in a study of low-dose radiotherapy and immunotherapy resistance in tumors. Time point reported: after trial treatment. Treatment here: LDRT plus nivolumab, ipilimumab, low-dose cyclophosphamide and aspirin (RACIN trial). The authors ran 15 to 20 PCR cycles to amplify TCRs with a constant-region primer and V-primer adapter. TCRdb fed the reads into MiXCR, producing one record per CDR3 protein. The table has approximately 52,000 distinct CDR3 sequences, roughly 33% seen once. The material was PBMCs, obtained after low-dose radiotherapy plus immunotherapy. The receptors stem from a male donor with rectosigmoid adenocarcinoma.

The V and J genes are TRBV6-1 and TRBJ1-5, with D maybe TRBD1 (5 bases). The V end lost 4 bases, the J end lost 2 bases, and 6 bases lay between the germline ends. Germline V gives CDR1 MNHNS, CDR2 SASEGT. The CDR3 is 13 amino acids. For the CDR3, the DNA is TGTGCCAGCAGTGGGGACGGCAATCAGCCCCAGCATTTT. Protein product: CASSGDGNQPQHF.

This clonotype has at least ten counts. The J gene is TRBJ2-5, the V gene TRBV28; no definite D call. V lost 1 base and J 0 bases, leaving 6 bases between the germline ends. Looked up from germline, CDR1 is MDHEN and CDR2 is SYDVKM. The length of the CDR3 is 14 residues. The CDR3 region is CASSLLGNQETQYF. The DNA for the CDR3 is TGTGCCAGCAGTTTATTGGGGAACCAAGAGACCCAGTACTTC.

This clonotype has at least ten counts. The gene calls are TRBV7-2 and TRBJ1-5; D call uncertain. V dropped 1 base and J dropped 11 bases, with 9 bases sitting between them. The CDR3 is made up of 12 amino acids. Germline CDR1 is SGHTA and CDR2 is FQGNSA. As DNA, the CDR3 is TGTGCCAGCAGCTTAGGGTCCCGGGCCCAGCATTTT. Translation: CASSLGSRAQHF.

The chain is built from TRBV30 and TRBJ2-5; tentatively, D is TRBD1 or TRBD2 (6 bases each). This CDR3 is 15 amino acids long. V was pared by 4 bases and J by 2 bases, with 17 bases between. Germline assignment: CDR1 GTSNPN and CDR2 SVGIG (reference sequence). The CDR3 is CAWNSGQGTQETQYF. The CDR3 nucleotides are TGTGCCTGGAATTCTGGTCAGGGGACTCAAGAGACCCAGTACTTC.

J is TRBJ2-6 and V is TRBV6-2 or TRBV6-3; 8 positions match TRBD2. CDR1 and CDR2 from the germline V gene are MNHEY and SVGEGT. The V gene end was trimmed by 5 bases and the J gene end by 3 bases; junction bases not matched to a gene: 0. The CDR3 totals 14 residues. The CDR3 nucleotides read TGTGCCAGCAGTGCGGGGGGTGGGGCCAACGTCCTGACTTTC. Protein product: CASSAGGGANVLTF.